This entry lists 3 T cell receptor beta chains sequenced from one sample in a study of blood T cell repertoires in COVID-19. The protocol was immunoSEQ multiplex PCR, while the TCRdb copy is restricted to in-frame clones and leaves out a portion. The sample gives some 30,000 clones, more than 75% of which show up once; 40% to 50% is in the top ten. Sample: peripheral blood. The receptors stem from a human donor in a cohort sampled during active COVID-19.

This clone was seen a single time. V usage is TRBV2 and J usage is TRBJ1-5; perhaps TRBD1 as D (6 bases). The CDR3 covers 14 residues. V gave up 5 bases and J gave up 7 bases, with 15 bases separating them. CDR1 is SNHLY and CDR2 is FYNNEI in the germline V gene. The CDR3 loop reads CASSYADRSQPQHF. In DNA form, the CDR3 reads TGTGCCAGCAGTTATGCCGACAGGAGCCAGCCCCAGCATTTT.

This rearrangement joins TRBV5-1 to TRBJ2-2, with unresolved D. Germline V gives CDR1 SGHRS, CDR2 YFSETQ. The CDR3 sequence is 13 residues long. Trimming left V 7 bases short and J 4 bases short, with 11 bases between. The CDR3 sequence is CASQREVTGELFF. The CDR3 bases are TGCGCCAGCCAGCGAGAGGTCACCGGGGAGCTGTTTTTT.

The chain is built from TRBV20-1 and TRBJ1-5, with TRBD1 identical over 9 bases. Trimming took 6 bases from V and 2 from J; bases not matched to a gene: 8. The germline V gene encodes CDR1 DFQATT and CDR2 SNEGSKA (reference sequence). The CDR3 loop spans 15 amino acids. The CDR3 bases are TGCAGTGCCAGTCCACAGGGGGCTGGCAATCAGCCCCAGCATTTT. It encodes CSASPQGAGNQPQHF.